These T cell receptor beta chains were read from a single sample in a study of STAT5B mutations in CD4+ large granular lymphocyte leukemia. TCRdb keeps only in-frame clones here, not all; method: immunoSEQ multiplex PCR. The data show about 30,000 clones, 71% seen once. The sequenced sample was CD4+ T cells from blood buffy coats. The receptors here all came from a human donor in good health. Each CDR3 is given with its conserved first and last residue. The order of the fields is clone size, D gene, V gene, J gene, CDR3 protein, CDR3 DNA. The D gene is left open where the match is weak. Size values are once, few and many counts, or a class for expanded clones, and some rows have none.

>-|-|TRBV23-1|TRBJ2-7
CASSQHDRSPYEQYF
TGCGCCAGCAGTCAACACGACAGGAGCCCCTACGAGCAGTACTTC
>-|-|TRBV7-2|TRBJ1-1
CASSLAGSPMGAFF
TGTGCCAGCAGCTTAGCGGGCAGTCCGATGGGAGCTTTCTTT
>-|TRBD2|TRBV7-6|TRBJ2-1
CASSYSGGPYNEQFF
TGTGCCAGCAGCTATAGCGGGGGGCCCTACAATGAGCAGTTCTTC
>few|-|TRBV19|TRBJ1-1
CASTLGGLKAFF
TGTGCCAGTACCTTGGGAGGGCTCAAAGCTTTCTTT
>-|TRBD1|TRBV28|TRBJ1-6
CASSPGQGPSPLHF
TGTGCCAGCAGCCCGGGACAGGGCCCTTCACCCCTCCACTTT
>once|TRBD1|TRBV27|TRBJ1-2
CASSPNVVEGALGYTF
TGTGCCAGCAGTCCAAACGTCGTGGAGGGGGCGCTTGGCTACACCTTC
>few|-|TRBV7-8|TRBJ1-5
CASSPGNQPQHF
TGTGCCAGCAGCCCAGGGAATCAGCCCCAGCATTTT
>-|-|TRBV7-8|TRBJ2-2
CASSLVGRMGTGELFF
TGTGCCAGCAGCTTAGTTGGCAGGATGGGCACCGGGGAGCTGTTTTTT
>-|-|TRBV10-3|TRBJ1-3
CAITVLGPLSGNTIYF
TGTGCCATCACGGTCCTAGGGCCGCTCTCTGGAAACACCATATATTTT
>once|-|TRBV18|TRBJ2-2
CASSPGYTGELFF
TGTGCCAGCTCACCGGGGTACACCGGGGAGCTGTTTTTT
>few|TRBD1|TRBV5-4|TRBJ1-2
CASSLQGPSGGYTF
TGTGCCAGCAGCTTACAGGGGCCGTCTGGTGGCTACACCTTC
>few|TRBD1|TRBV28|TRBJ1-2
CASSGGTGVSYGYTF
TGTGCCAGCAGTGGGGGGACAGGGGTTAGCTATGGCTACACCTTC
>once|-|TRBV7-2|TRBJ1-3
CASSLSPDRVSGNTIYF
TGTGCCAGCAGCTTAAGCCCGGACAGAGTCTCTGGAAACACCATATATTTT
>-|-|TRBV27|TRBJ1-4
CASSFLGVANEKLFF
TGTGCCAGCAGTTTTCTGGGGGTGGCTAATGAAAAACTGTTTTTT
>-|-|TRBV6-6|TRBJ1-2
CASSYSSGANYGYTF
TGTGCCAGCAGTTACTCGTCAGGAGCGAACTATGGCTACACCTTC
>-|-|TRBV11-3|TRBJ2-2
CASRPGTTTTGELFF
TGTGCCAGCAGGCCCGGGACGACGACGACCGGGGAGCTGTTTTTT
>few|TRBD1|TRBV5-1|TRBJ1-5
CASSPEGQSNQPQHF
TGCGCCAGCAGCCCTGAGGGACAGAGCAATCAGCCCCAGCATTTT
>-|-|TRBV10-1|TRBJ1-1
CASSGGSDTEAFF
TGCGCCAGCAGTGGGGGAAGCGACACTGAAGCTTTCTTT
>-|-|TRBV6-1|TRBJ1-2
CASSENQGSIGGYTF
TGTGCCAGCAGTGAAAACCAGGGGAGCATAGGCGGCTACACCTTC
>-|-|TRBV6-1|TRBJ2-3
CASSENASTDTQYF
TGTGCCAGCAGTGAAAACGCTAGCACAGATACGCAGTATTTT
>-|-|TRBV15|TRBJ1-2
CATSTLGVHGEAF
TGTGCCACCAGCACGCTAGGTGTACACGGGGAGGCCTTC
>-|-|TRBV19|TRBJ2-5
CASSILDSQETQYF
TGTGCCAGTAGTATCCTTGACAGCCAAGAGACCCAGTACTTC
>once|-|TRBV28|TRBJ1-2
CASSLGSMSYTF
TGTGCCAGCAGTTTAGGCAGTATGAGCTACACCTTC
>few|-|TRBV30|TRBJ1-1
CAWSVGTQAFF
TGTGCCTGGAGTGTAGGTACTCAGGCTTTCTTT
>few|-|TRBV2|TRBJ1-6
CASSPQHGISPLHF
TGTGCCAGCAGTCCCCAACATGGGATTTCACCCCTCCACTTT
>-|TRBD1|TRBV9|TRBJ1-5
CASSVSGGSNQPQHF
TGTGCCAGCAGCGTTTCAGGGGGCTCCAATCAGCCCCAGCATTTT
>-|-|TRBV5-1|TRBJ2-5
CASSLVGEETQYF
TGCGCCAGCAGCTTGGTGGGGGAAGAGACCCAGTACTTC
>once|-|TRBV18|TRBJ2-1
CASSPPSQSGGEQFF
TGTGCCAGCTCACCACCGTCACAGTCCGGGGGTGAGCAGTTCTTC
>-|-|TRBV10-3|TRBJ2-5
CAIGSPLRETQYF
TGTGCCATCGGATCGCCCCTCAGAGAGACCCAGTACTTC
>few|-|TRBV19|TRBJ1-4
CASSMSPDLREKLFF
TGTGCCAGTAGTATGAGTCCGGACCTTAGGGAAAAACTGTTTTTT
>few|-|TRBV27|TRBJ1-5
CASRPMLYSNQPQHF
TGTGCCAGCAGGCCCATGCTATATAGCAATCAGCCCCAGCATTTT
>-|TRBD2|TRBV7-8|TRBJ2-5
CASSLEGLGGETQYF
TGTGCCAGCAGCTTAGAAGGACTAGGAGGAGAGACCCAGTACTTC